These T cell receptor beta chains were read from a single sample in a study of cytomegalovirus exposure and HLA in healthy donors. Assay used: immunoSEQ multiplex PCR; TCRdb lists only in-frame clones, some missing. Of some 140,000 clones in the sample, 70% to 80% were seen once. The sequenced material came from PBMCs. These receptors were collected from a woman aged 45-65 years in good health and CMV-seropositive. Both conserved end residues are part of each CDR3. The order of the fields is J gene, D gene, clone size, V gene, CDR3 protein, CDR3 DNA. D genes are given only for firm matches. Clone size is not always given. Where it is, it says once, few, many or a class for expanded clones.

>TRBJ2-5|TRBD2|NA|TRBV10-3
CAISERASGGAGETQYF
TGTGCCATCAGTGAGCGAGCTAGCGGGGGGGCCGGGGAGACCCAGTACTTC
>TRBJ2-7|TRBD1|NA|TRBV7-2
CASSPRRETGDEQYF
TGTGCCAGCAGCCCTCGTCGGGAGACAGGGGACGAGCAGTACTTC
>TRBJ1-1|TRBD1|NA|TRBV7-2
CASSLLSIGRQGNTEAFF
TGTGCCAGCAGCTTACTTTCTATCGGACGACAGGGGAACACTGAAGCTTTCTTT
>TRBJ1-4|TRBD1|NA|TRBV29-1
CSVRGQGDEKLFF
TGCAGCGTTAGAGGACAGGGGGATGAAAAACTGTTTTTT
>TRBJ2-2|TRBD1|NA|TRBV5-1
CASSRDRGVTGELFF
TGCGCCAGCAGCAGGGACAGGGGGGTTACCGGGGAGCTGTTTTTT
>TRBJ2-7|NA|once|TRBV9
CASSVSGYSDEQYF
TGTGCCAGCAGCGTCTCCGGTTATTCGGACGAGCAGTACTTC
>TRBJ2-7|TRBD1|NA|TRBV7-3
CASSAAPGGSYEQYF
TGTGCCAGCAGCGCAGCCCCAGGGGGCTCCTACGAGCAGTACTTC
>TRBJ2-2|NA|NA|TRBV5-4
CASTQGSPNGELFF
TGTGCCAGCACCCAGGGTAGTCCCAACGGGGAGCTGTTTTTT
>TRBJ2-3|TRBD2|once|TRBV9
CATTPAWAGESTDTQYF
TGTGCCACAACCCCAGCGTGGGCGGGGGAGAGCACAGATACGCAGTATTTT
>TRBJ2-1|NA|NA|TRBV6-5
CASSGTGHIYNEQFF
TGTGCCAGCAGTGGAACGGGACACATCTACAATGAGCAGTTCTTC
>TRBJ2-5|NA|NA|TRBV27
CASSLGSFGEQYF
TGTGCCAGCAGTTTAGGCTCTTTCGGGGAGCAGTACTTC
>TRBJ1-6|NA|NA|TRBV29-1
CSPSRYNSPLHF
TGCAGCCCCTCCCGTTATAATTCACCCCTCCACTTT
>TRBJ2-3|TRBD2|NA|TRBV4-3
CASSQDTPAGVLSTDTQYF
TGCGCCAGCAGCCAAGATACCCCAGCGGGGGTCCTTAGCACAGATACGCAGTATTTT
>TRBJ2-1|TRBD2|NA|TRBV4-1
CASSQGFRGGPINEQFF
TGCGCCAGCAGCCAAGGGTTCCGGGGGGGCCCGATCAATGAGCAGTTCTTC
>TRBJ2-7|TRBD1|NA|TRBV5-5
CASSLTGGYEQYF
TGTGCCAGCAGCTTGACAGGGGGCTACGAGCAGTACTTC
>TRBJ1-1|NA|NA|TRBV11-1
CASSLALRGTEAFF
TGTGCCAGCAGCTTAGCGCTAAGGGGCACTGAAGCTTTCTTT
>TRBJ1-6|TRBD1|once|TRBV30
CAWGQEEDSPLHF
TGTGCCTGGGGACAGGAGGAAGATTCACCCCTCCACTTT
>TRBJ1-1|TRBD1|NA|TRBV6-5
CASSSLAGTVVAEAFF
TGTGCCAGCAGTTCGCTAGCCGGGACAGTCGTCGCTGAAGCTTTCTTT
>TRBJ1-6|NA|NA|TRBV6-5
CASSLRRRGNSPLHF
TGTGCCAGCAGTCTGCGTAGGCGGGGTAATTCACCCCTCCACTTT
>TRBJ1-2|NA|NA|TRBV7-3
CASSSGSSNYGYTF
TGTGCCAGCAGCTCCGGGTCCTCTAACTATGGCTACACCTTC
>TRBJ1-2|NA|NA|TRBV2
CASSPYWQRGNGYTF
TGTGCCAGCAGCCCATATTGGCAGCGAGGAAATGGCTACACCTTC
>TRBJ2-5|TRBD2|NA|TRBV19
CASRDSGGAAETQYF
TGTGCCAGTAGAGATAGCGGGGGGGCAGCAGAGACCCAGTACTTC
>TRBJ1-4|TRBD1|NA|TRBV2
CASSGGTGVSRKLFF
TGTGCCAGCAGCGGAGGGACAGGGGTTTCGAGGAAACTGTTTTTT
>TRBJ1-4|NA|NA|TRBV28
CASSLKGDYEKLFF
TGTGCCAGCAGTTTAAAAGGGGATTATGAAAAACTGTTTTTT
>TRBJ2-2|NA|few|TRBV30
CALARGELFF
TGTGCCCTAGCCCGGGGGGAGCTGTTTTTT
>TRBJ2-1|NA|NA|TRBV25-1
CAGYPKFDTQGEQFF
TGTGCCGGCTACCCAAAATTCGACACCCAGGGTGAACAGTTCTTC
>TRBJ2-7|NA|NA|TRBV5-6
CASSLGQRLYEQYF
TGTGCCAGCAGCTTGGGACAGAGGCTCTACGAGCAGTACTTC
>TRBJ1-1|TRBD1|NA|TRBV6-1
CASKGQAIPSTEAFF
TGTGCCAGCAAGGGACAGGCTATACCGAGCACTGAAGCTTTCTTT
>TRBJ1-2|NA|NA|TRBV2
CASTERGDHGYTF
TGTGCCAGCACAGAACGGGGGGATCATGGCTACACCTTC
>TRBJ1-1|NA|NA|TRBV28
CASSWGQPPEAFF
TGTGCCAGCAGTTGGGGCCAACCCCCCGAAGCTTTCTTT
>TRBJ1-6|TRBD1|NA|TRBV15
CATSRTGGGNSPLHF
TGTGCCACCAGCAGAACAGGGGGCGGAAATTCACCCCTCCACTTT
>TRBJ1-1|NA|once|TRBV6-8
CASRVDTADLHPNTEAFF
TGTGCCAGCAGGGTTGATACAGCGGATCTACATCCGAACACTGAAGCTTTCTTT